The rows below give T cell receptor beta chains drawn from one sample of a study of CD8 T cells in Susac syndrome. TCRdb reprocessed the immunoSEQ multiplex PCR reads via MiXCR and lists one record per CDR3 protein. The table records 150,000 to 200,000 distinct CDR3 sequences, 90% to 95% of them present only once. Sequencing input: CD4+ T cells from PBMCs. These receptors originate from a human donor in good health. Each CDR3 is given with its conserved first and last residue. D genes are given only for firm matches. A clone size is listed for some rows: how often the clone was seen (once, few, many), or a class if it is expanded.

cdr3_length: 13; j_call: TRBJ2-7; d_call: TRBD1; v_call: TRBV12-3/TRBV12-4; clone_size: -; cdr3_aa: CASSLRTGLEQYF; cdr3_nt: TGTGCCAGCAGTTTGAGGACAGGGCTCGAGCAGTACTTC
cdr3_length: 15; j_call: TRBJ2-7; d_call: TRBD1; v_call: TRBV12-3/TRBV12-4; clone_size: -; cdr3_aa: CASSLGTGSSYEQYF; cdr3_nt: TGTGCCAGCAGTTTAGGGACAGGGTCCTCCTACGAGCAGTACTTC
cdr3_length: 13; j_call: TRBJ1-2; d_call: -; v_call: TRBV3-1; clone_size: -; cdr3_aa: CASSPRHNYGYTF; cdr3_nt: TGTGCCAGCAGCCCCAGACATAACTATGGCTACACCTTC
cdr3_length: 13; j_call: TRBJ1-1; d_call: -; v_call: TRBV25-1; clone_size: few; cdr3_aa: CASSEGPGTEAFF; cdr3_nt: TGTGCCAGCAGTGAGGGTCCAGGAACTGAAGCTTTCTTT
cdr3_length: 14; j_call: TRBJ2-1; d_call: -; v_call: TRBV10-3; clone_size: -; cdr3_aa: CAISGQRFRNEQFF; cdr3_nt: TGTGCCATCAGTGGACAGCGGTTTCGCAATGAGCAGTTCTTC
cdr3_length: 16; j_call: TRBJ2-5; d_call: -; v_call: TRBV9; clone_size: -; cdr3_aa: CASSVGRGASTETQYF; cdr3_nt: TGTGCCAGCAGCGTAGGGAGGGGGGCATCCACCGAGACCCAGTACTTC
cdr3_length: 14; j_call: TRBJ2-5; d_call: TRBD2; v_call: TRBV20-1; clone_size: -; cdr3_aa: CSASNQRGEETQYF; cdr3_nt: TGCAGTGCTAGTAACCAGCGGGGGGAAGAGACCCAGTACTTC
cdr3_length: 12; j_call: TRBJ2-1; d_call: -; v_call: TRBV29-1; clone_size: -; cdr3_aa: CSVDAGYNEQFF; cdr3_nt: TGCAGCGTTGACGCGGGGTACAATGAGCAGTTCTTC
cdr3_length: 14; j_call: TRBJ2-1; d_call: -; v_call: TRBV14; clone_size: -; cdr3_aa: CASSQVSQYNEQFF; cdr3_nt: TGTGCCAGCAGCCAAGTCAGCCAGTACAATGAGCAGTTCTTC
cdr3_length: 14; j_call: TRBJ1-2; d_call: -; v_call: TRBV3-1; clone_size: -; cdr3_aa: CASSRGGRDYGYTF; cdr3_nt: TGTGCCAGCAGCAGGGGGGGCAGGGACTATGGCTACACCTTC
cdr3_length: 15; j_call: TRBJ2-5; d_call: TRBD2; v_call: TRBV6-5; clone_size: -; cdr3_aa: CASRTGTSGKETQYF; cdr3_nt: TGTGCCAGCAGAACCGGGACTAGCGGAAAAGAGACCCAGTACTTC
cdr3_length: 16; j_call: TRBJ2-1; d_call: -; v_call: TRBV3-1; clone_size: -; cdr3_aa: CASSQDRVAVGNEQFF; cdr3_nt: TGTGCCAGCAGCCAAGATCGGGTTGCGGTAGGCAATGAGCAGTTCTTC
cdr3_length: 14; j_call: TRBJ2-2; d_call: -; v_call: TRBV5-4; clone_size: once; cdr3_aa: CASSLVGNTGELFF; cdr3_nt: TGTGCCAGCAGCCTCGTTGGGAACACCGGGGAGCTGTTTTTT
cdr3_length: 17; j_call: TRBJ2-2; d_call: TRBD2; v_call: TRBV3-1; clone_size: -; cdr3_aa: CASSQVFLAGGTGELFF; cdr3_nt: TGTGCCAGCAGCCAAGTATTCCTAGCGGGGGGCACCGGGGAGCTGTTTTTT
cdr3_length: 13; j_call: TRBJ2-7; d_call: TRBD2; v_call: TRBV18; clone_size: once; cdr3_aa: CASSPPGGKEQYF; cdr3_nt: TGTGCCAGCTCACCCCCGGGGGGGAAGGAGCAGTACTTC
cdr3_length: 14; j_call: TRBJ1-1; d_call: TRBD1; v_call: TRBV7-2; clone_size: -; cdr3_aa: CASSFDREGTEAFF; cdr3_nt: TGTGCCAGCAGCTTCGACAGGGAGGGCACTGAAGCTTTCTTT
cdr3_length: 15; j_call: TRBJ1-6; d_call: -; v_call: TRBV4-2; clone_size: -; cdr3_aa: CASSQESDYNSPLHF; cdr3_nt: TGTGCCAGCAGCCAAGAAAGTGACTATAATTCACCCCTCCACTTT
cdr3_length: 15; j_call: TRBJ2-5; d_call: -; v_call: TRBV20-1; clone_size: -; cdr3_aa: CSARDSVGSIETQYF; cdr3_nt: TGCAGTGCTAGAGATTCTGTAGGATCAATCGAGACCCAGTACTTC
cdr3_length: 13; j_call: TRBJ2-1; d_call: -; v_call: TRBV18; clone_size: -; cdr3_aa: CASSLGLDNEQFF; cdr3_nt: TGTGCCAGCTCACTGGGACTTGACAATGAGCAGTTCTTC
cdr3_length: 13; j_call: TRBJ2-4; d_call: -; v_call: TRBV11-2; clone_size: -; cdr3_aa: CASSSLAKNIQYF; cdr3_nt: TGTGCCAGCAGCAGCCTAGCCAAAAACATTCAGTACTTC
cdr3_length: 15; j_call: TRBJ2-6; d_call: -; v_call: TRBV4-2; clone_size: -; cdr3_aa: CASSHLGGRANVLTF; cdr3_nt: TGTGCCAGCAGCCATTTGGGTGGAAGGGCCAACGTCCTGACTTTC
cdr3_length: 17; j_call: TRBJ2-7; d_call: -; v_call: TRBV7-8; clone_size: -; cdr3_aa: CASSPDSGRAGSYEQYF; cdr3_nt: TGTGCCAGCAGCCCAGACTCCGGGCGGGCTGGCTCCTACGAGCAGTACTTC
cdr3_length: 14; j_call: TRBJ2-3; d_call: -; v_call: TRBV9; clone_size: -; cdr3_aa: CASSVGGVTDTQYF; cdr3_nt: TGTGCCAGCAGCGTAGGCGGGGTCACAGATACGCAGTATTTT
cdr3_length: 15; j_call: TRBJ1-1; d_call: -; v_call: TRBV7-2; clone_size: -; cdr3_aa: CASSFRGGMNTEAFF; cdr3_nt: TGTGCCAGCAGCTTTAGAGGGGGAATGAACACTGAAGCTTTCTTT
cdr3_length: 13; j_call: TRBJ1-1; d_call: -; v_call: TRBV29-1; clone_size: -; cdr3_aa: CSVVDPWNTEAFF; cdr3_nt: TGCAGCGTTGTGGACCCCTGGAACACTGAAGCTTTCTTT